This record covers a single T cell receptor beta chain. Its antigen is not known. The CDR3 is made up of 16 amino acids. V gave up 6 bases and J gave up 2 bases, with 17 bases separating them. CDR1 and CDR2 (germline): MDHEN, SYDVKM. The entry originates in a study of cytomegalovirus exposure and HLA in healthy donors. Study-wide points: TCR beta chains numbering about 160 were designated cytomegalovirus-associated. Sequence variants that were highly shared formed a cluster that was likely a sequencing artifact.

In the PCR, 60 Vbeta and 13 Jbeta primers were used. Profiled with immunoSEQ multiplex PCR; TCRdb holds only in-frame clones, not every one. The data hold about 200,000 clones, with approximately 11% observed a single time. The sequence came from a middle-aged man in good health and CMV-seropositive. The sample comprised PBMCs. The chain has TRBV28 and TRBJ1-5; D might be TRBD1 (6 bases). Written as DNA, the CDR3 is TGTGCCAGCAGCAAATCAGGGGCTGGGGGCAATCAGCCCCAGCATTTT. Protein sequence: CASSKSGAGGNQPQHF.